A single sample is the source of the 30 T cell receptor beta chains below, sequenced in a study of blood T cell repertoires in COVID-19. TCRdb's copy holds only in-frame clones and misses some; the assay was immunoSEQ multiplex PCR. In the table there are over 300,000 clones, about 83% of which are singletons. Material for sequencing was peripheral blood. These receptors were obtained from a woman aged 45 to 65 with acute or convalescent COVID-19.

The chain links TRBV3-1 (or the pseudogene TRBV3-2) to TRBJ2-3; 7 bases are a match to TRBD1. J lost 4 bases, V lost 4 bases, and 8 bases had no gene match. The CDR3 consists of 15 residues. Germline CDR1 LGHDT, CDR2 YNNKEL (reference sequence). The CDR3 protein is CASSPSGGESDTQYF. DNA of the CDR3: TGTGCCAGCAGCCCGTCAGGGGGAGAATCAGATACGCAGTATTTT.

This chain joins TRBV7-9 and TRBJ2-1; D may be TRBD1 (6 bases). The CDR3 extends over 13 amino acids. V dropped 3 bases and J dropped 10 bases, with 13 bases sitting between them. Germline loops: CDR1 SEHNR, CDR2 FQNEAQ (reference sequence). CDR3 nucleotide sequence: TGTGCCAGCAGCTTGAGGGGGACGGGAGAGCAGTTCTTC. It codes for CASSLRGTGEQFF. The full variable domain, its missing parts supplied by reference TRBV7-9 and TRBJ2-1, is DTGVSQNPRHKITKRGQNVTFRCDPISEHNRLYWYRQTLGQGPEFLTYFQNEAQLEKSRLLSDRFSAERPKGSFSTLEIQRTEQGDSAMYLCASSLRGTGEQFFGPGTRLTVL.

There are a few counts of this clone. The V call is TRBV11-2, the J call TRBJ2-7, with D unclear. There are 12 residues in the CDR3. CDR1 SGHAT and CDR2 FQNNGV come from the germline V gene. V shed 3 bases and J shed 5 bases, with 8 bases lying between them. The CDR3 DNA reads as TGTGCCAGCAGCTTTGTTGAGAACGAGCAGTACGTC. It translates to CASSFVENEQYV.

In the case of this clone: The sample holds other DNA sequences that translate to the same CDR3. This rearrangement joins TRBV5-4 to TRBJ2-1; no clear D. Germline CDR1 reads SGHNT; CDR2 reads YYREEE (reference sequence). Trimming cost V 0 bases and J 3 bases, with 4 bases left between them. The CDR3 extends over 13 amino acids. CDR3 region: CASSLDSYNEQFF. CDR3 DNA: TGTGCCAGCAGCTTGGACAGCTACAATGAGCAGTTCTTC.

The chain couples TRBV5-4 to TRBJ2-5, with a tentative D call TRBD1 (6 bases). CDR1 is SGHNT, CDR2 YYREEE, per germline (reference sequence). There are 13 residues in the CDR3. V dropped 2 bases and J dropped 10 bases, with 15 bases sitting between them. CDR3 loop: CASSFGQQGDQYF. The CDR3 region has the DNA TGTGCCAGCAGCTTTGGACAGCAAGGAGACCAGTACTTC.

V usage is TRBV7-2 and J usage is TRBJ1-4, with D perhaps matching TRBD1 (5 bases). Germline CDR1 reads SGHTA; CDR2 reads FQGNSA. The V and J ends lost 2 bases and 8 bases respectively, with 15 bases between them. This CDR3 has 15 residues. CDR3 amino acids: CASSLSRGEREKLFF. The DNA of the CDR3 is TGTGCCAGCAGCTTATCGCGGGGCGAGCGGGAAAAACTGTTTTTT.

The gene calls are TRBV5-1 and TRBJ1-2; no clear D. This CDR3 spans 16 amino acids. The V gene lost 0 bases and the J gene lost 4 bases, with 16 bases spanning the gap. Germline V gene lookup returns CDR1 SGHRS and CDR2 YFSETQ. CDR3 nucleotides: TGCGCCAGCAGCTTGGATAGTTGGAACGGACTCTATGGCTACACCTTC. This sequence encodes CASSLDSWNGLYGYTF.

The chain has TRBV5-4 and TRBJ2-2, with TRBD1 matching 7 bases. Germline CDR1 SGHNT, CDR2 YYREEE (reference sequence). The CDR3 is 17 amino acids. V shed 3 bases and J 3 bases; nucleotides not matched to a gene: 11. The CDR3 sequence: CASSSVTGTEDTGELFF. The CDR3, as DNA: TGTGCCAGCAGCTCGGTTACCGGGACAGAAGACACCGGGGAGCTGTTTTTT.

This clone was recorded a few times. This chain joins TRBV2 and TRBJ1-6; TRBD1 might be the D (6 bases). The CDR3 consists of 15 residues. In germline, CDR1 is SNHLY, CDR2 FYNNEI. Trimming took off 11 bases at V and 7 bases at J, with 21 bases between the two ends. CDR3 coding DNA: TGTGCCGTAATAGGGGGGGCCATCGGGAATTCACCCCTCCACTTT. Its translation: CAVIGGAIGNSPLHF.

This clone was seen more than once but under ten times. CDR3 sequence: CASSGQGYGYTF. Written as DNA, the CDR3 is TGTGCCAGCAGTGGACAGGGCTATGGCTACACCTTC. V gene TRBV6-2 or TRBV6-3 combines with J gene TRBJ1-2; 8 nucleotides match TRBD1. V shed 5 bases, J shed 4 bases, and the junction held 0 bases outside the gene matches. Germline V gene lookup returns CDR1 MNHEY and CDR2 SVGEGT. There are 12 residues in the CDR3.

The chain combines TRBV6-2 or TRBV6-3 with TRBJ2-5; TRBD2 aligns across 7 bases. Germline V gene lookup returns CDR1 MNHEY and CDR2 SVGEGT. The CDR3 sequence is 14 residues long. Trimming took 8 bases from V and 3 from J; bases not matched to a gene: 9. The CDR3 protein is CASRQPGGEETQYF. The CDR3 coding sequence is TGTGCCAGCCGCCAGCCGGGGGGAGAAGAGACCCAGTACTTC.

The chain links TRBV11-2 to TRBJ2-1; TRBD2 agrees at 7 bases. V shed 3 bases and J 6 bases; nucleotides not matched to a gene: 8. The CDR3 is 15 amino acids. Germline V CDR1 and CDR2: SGHAT, FQNNGV. CDR3 region: CASSFDYGGSNEQFF. The CDR3 DNA reads TGTGCCAGCAGCTTTGATTACGGGGGGAGCAATGAGCAGTTCTTC.

This chain connects TRBV24-1 to TRBJ2-5, with TRBD1 matching over 7 bases. Trimming removed 4 bases from V and 5 bases from J; junction bases left unmatched: 6. The CDR3 has 14 residues. Germline CDR1 reads KGHDR; CDR2 reads SFDVKD. The CDR3 region has the DNA TGTGCCACCAGTGACTCCGGACAGGTGGAGACCCAGTACTTC. Amino acids: CATSDSGQVETQYF.

The genes are TRBV10-3 and TRBJ2-5, with D tentatively TRBD1 (6 bases). Germline V gives CDR1 ENHRY, CDR2 SYGVKD. This CDR3 is built from 13 residues. Trimming pared 7 bases from V and 2 bases from J, leaving 11 bases between. The CDR3 DNA reads TGTGCCATCACAGGGGAAGGACAAGAGACCCAGTACTTC. As protein: CAITGEGQETQYF.

The chain employs TRBV4-3 and TRBJ1-6; D unclear. Germline V gene data show CDR1 as LGHNA and CDR2 as YSLEER. The CDR3 consists of 16 residues. The ends were cut back, 4 bases at V and 10 bases at J, with 20 bases in the middle. The CDR3 here is CASSRLVRAGGSPLHF. DNA of the CDR3: TGCGCCAGCAGCCGCCTGGTACGCGCCGGCGGGTCACCCCTCCACTTT.

The chain employs TRBV18 and TRBJ1-1; perhaps TRBD1 as D (6 bases). CDR3 length: 16 amino acids. Per germline, CDR1 KGHSH and CDR2 LQKENI. V gave up 3 bases and J gave up 1 base, with 15 bases separating them. In nucleotides, the CDR3 is TGTGCCAGCTCACCGGCGACCGGGACAACGAACACTGAAGCTTTCTTT. Residues: CASSPATGTTNTEAFF.

This clone showed up just once. This chain joins TRBV23-1 and TRBJ2-7, with a tentative D call TRBD2 (6 bases). TRBV23-1 is noted as an ORF with a role that remains uncertain. This CDR3 spans 11 amino acids. This CDR3 reads CASSGGGRDLV. DNA of the CDR3: TGCGCCAGCAGCGGGGGAGGACGGGATCTCGTC.

Remarks on this clone: Other DNA sequences in this sample translate to the same CDR3. V and J are TRBV3-1 (or the pseudogene TRBV3-2) and TRBJ2-3; D is unresolved. Deletions cut 4 bases from V and 4 bases from J, with 9 bases between. The CDR3 consists of 13 residues. CDR1 is LGHDT and CDR2 is YNNKEL in the germline V gene (reference sequence). CDR3 sequence reads: CASSLGLADTQYF. The CDR3 coding sequence is TGTGCCAGCAGCCTCGGTCTGGCAGATACGCAGTATTTT.

The rearrangement links TRBV5-6 to TRBJ2-2; the D gene is possibly TRBD1 (6 bases). The CDR3 sequence is 17 residues long. The germline V gene has CDR1 SGHDT and CDR2 YYEEEE. The ends were cut back, 4 bases at V and 3 bases at J, with 19 bases in the middle. CDR3: CASSPFGIGQHTGELFF. The CDR3 DNA reads as TGTGCCAGCAGCCCATTCGGGATCGGACAGCACACCGGGGAGCTGTTTTTT.

The gene calls are TRBV6-4 and TRBJ1-1; D is uncertain. Trimming left V 6 bases short and J 2 bases short, with 4 bases between. This CDR3 has 11 amino acids. The germline V gene encodes CDR1 MRHNA and CDR2 SNTAGT. The CDR3 sequence is CASSSNTEAFF. As DNA, the CDR3 is TGTGCCAGCAGCTCCAACACTGAAGCTTTCTTT.

This chain uses TRBV27 with TRBJ1-2, with a weak D call TRBD1 (5 bases). Trimming stripped 8 bases from V and 8 bases from J, with 15 bases between. CDR3 length equals 12 residues. CDR1 is MNHEY and CDR2 is SMNVEV in the germline V gene (reference sequence). The CDR3 here is CASGLTGLGYTF. CDR3 DNA: TGTGCCAGCGGATTAACAGGATTGGGCTACACCTTC.

CDR3 sequence reads: CASRRVNTEAFF. Written as DNA, the CDR3 is TGTGCCAGCAGACGGGTGAACACTGAAGCTTTCTTT. The chain uses TRBV7-8 and TRBJ1-1, with D unclear. Germline lookup yields CDR1 SGHVS and CDR2 FQNEAQ. V lost 6 bases and J lost 0, with 5 bases in between. This CDR3 contains 12 residues.

The CDR3 reads CASSWGTGEQYF. CDR3 bases: TGTGCCAGCAGCTGGGGAACAGGGGAGCAGTACTTC. The J gene is TRBJ2-7, the V gene TRBV5-4, with a possible D match to TRBD1 (6 bases). V was cut by 3 bases and J by 7 bases, with 11 bases left in between. Germline CDR1 SGHNT, CDR2 YYREEE (reference sequence). The CDR3 loop spans 12 amino acids.

The count of this clone is one. The chain is built from TRBV7-9 and TRBJ1-3; D gene unclear. V shed 2 bases and J shed 0 bases, with 5 bases lying between them. The V gene's germline CDR1 is SEHNR and CDR2 FQNEAQ (reference sequence). This CDR3 region has 14 residues. DNA of the CDR3: TGTGCCAGCAGCTTACTCTCCTCTGGAAACACCATATATTTT. Its protein is CASSLLSSGNTIYF. The entire variable domain, with the rest obtained from reference TRBV7-9 and TRBJ1-3, is as follows: DTGVSQNPRHKITKRGQNVTFRCDPISEHNRLYWYRQTLGQGPEFLTYFQNEAQLEKSRLLSDRFSAERPKGSFSTLEIQRTEQGDSAMYLCASSLLSSGNTIYFGEGSWLTVV.

This clone was detected only once. The rearrangement uses TRBV7-6 and TRBJ2-3; TRBD1 aligns across 7 bases. This CDR3 has 16 amino acids. The germline V gene encodes CDR1 SGHVS and CDR2 FNYEAQ. The V and J ends lost 2 bases and 2 bases, in that order; junction bases with no gene match: 7. CDR3 sequence: CASSLTGTGATDTQYF. The CDR3 DNA sequence: TGTGCCAGCAGCTTAACCGGCACAGGGGCCACAGATACGCAGTATTTT.

V and J are TRBV4-2 and TRBJ1-4; D uncertain. V was shortened by 6 bases and J by 5 bases, with 10 bases between the two germline ends. CDR3 length: 13 residues. Germline lookup yields CDR1 LGHNA and CDR2 YNFKEQ. The CDR3 coding sequence is TGTGCCAGCAGACTGGGCAACAATGAAAAACTGTTTTTT. Residues: CASRLGNNEKLFF.

Here the CDR3 DNA reads TGTGCCAGCAGTGAAACCGGGTACCAAGAGACCCAGTACTTC. Its translation is CASSETGYQETQYF. The chain links TRBV6-1 to TRBJ2-5; no definite D call. This CDR3 contains 14 residues. Deletions cut 2 bases from V and 0 bases from J, with 7 bases between. The germline V gene has CDR1 MNHNS and CDR2 SASEGT.

The chain's CDR3 is CASSYGAGAQNSPLHF. The CDR3 region has the DNA TGTGCCAGCAGTTACGGGGCAGGGGCCCAGAATTCACCCCTCCACTTT. This chain uses TRBV6-6 with TRBJ1-6; D possibly corresponds to TRBD1 (6 bases). V was shortened by 2 bases and J by 7 bases, with 15 bases between the two germline ends. The V gene's germline CDR1 is MNHNY and CDR2 SVGAGI (reference sequence). The CDR3 covers 16 residues.

The chain employs TRBV4-1 and TRBJ1-3, with D maybe TRBD1 (5 bases). Germline lookup yields CDR1 MGHRA and CDR2 YSYEKL. V was shortened by 1 base and J by 3 bases, with 10 bases between the two germline ends. This CDR3 comprises 15 residues. Written as DNA, the CDR3 is TGCGCCAGCAGCCAAGTAAGGGGCAGTGGAAACACCATATATTTT. Its protein product is CASSQVRGSGNTIYF.

The rearrangement joins TRBV4-2 to TRBJ2-2, with 9 bases lining up with TRBD2. Trimming at V came to 7 bases and at J to 3 bases, leaving 6 bases not matched to a gene. Per the germline V gene, CDR1 is LGHNA and CDR2 is YNFKEQ. The CDR3 totals 15 residues. For the CDR3, the DNA is TGTGCCAGCACCACGGGACTAGCCGACACCGGGGAGCTGTTTTTT. It translates to CASTTGLADTGELFF.